This T cell receptor beta chain was profiled in a study of control samples from healthy donors and cancer patients. Between the trimmed V and J ends, which lost 5 bases and 5 bases, there was a span of 9 bases. The length of the CDR3 is 12 residues. The data were produced by immunoSEQ multiplex PCR, yet TCRdb's version contains in-frame clones alone and is incomplete. Of roughly 70,000 clones listed, approximately 94% were seen once; the top ten hold more than 2.5%. The rearrangement links TRBV12-3 or TRBV12-4 to TRBJ1-1, with D unclear. The sequence was obtained from a woman aged 25 to 39 in good health. The sequenced sample was blood. CDR3 amino acids: CASSPRRTEAFF. The CDR3 DNA follows: TGTGCCAGCAGTCCGCGACGGACTGAAGCTTTCTTT.